This T cell receptor beta chain was documented in a study of regulatory T cells in long-lasting Graves disease. Through Arm-PCR of CDR3 regions and iRepertoire HTBI primers, TCR beta libraries were built. TCRdb called the multiplex PCR reads again in MiXCR, with one record for every CDR3 protein. The data hold some 340,000 distinct CDR3 sequences, with about 10% observed a single time. In the case of this clonotype: Its ends do not fully match the called genes, so a read error is possible.

Time point defined: newly diagnosed GD, antithyroid drugs for less than 3 months. RNA from PBMCs was the source of the TCR library. CDR1 and CDR2 from the germline V gene are DFQATT and SNEGSKA (reference sequence). The length of the CDR3 is 14 residues. This same sample was also part of a study on T cells in Graves' hyperthyroidism and ophthalmopathy. That report notes: Exclusion of patients followed from uncontrolled infection, other autoimmune disease, pregnancy or lactation. HTBI primers were used for first-round RT-PCR of the TCR CDR3.

This TCR was sampled from a woman aged 18-29 years with Graves disease. This chain links TRBV20-1 with TRBJ1-2; D is ambiguous. The source material was peripheral blood mononuclear cells (PBMCs), sampled at new diagnosis, from a patient treated with antithyroid drugs. The DNA for the CDR3 is TGCAGTGCTAGAGATCCCAAGGCGAACTATGGCCACACCTTC. Its protein product is CSARDPKANYGHTF.